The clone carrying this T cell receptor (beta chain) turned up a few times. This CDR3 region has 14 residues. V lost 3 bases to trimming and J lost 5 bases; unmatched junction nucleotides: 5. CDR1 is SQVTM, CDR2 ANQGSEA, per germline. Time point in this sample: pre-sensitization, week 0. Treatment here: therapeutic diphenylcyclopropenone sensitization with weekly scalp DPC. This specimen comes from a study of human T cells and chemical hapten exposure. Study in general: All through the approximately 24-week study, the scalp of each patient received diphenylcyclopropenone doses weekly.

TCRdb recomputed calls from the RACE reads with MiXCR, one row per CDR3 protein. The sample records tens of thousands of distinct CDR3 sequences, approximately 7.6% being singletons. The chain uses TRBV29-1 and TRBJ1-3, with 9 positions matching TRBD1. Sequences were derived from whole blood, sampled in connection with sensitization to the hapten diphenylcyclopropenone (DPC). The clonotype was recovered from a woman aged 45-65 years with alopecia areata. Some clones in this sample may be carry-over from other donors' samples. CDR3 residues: CSVEAGQGRNTIYF. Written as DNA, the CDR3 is TGCAGCGTTGAGGCCGGACAGGGGAGAAACACCATATATTTT.